The next 13 T cell receptor beta chains were all read from a single sample in a study of CD8 T cells in Susac syndrome. When the RNA was reverse transcribed, random hexamers were used with an input of roughly 0.45 to 1 ug. Each CDR3 protein gets one entry after TCRdb re-called the immunoSEQ multiplex PCR reads with MiXCR. Of 300,000 to 350,000 distinct CDR3 sequences in the sample, just over 90% were seen once. The sequenced material came from CD4+ T cells from PBMCs. The source is a human donor with multiple sclerosis.

The V gene is TRBV7-9, the J gene TRBJ1-2; no clear D. Trimming pared 5 bases from V and 0 bases from J, leaving 16 bases between. Looked up from germline, CDR1 is SEHNR and CDR2 is FQNEAQ (reference sequence). This CDR3 is 16 amino acids long. The CDR3 spells CASSATNRLANYGYTF. Here the CDR3 DNA reads TGTGCCAGCAGCGCGACGAACCGTTTAGCTAACTATGGCTACACCTTC.

The V and J genes are TRBV14 and TRBJ2-1; maybe TRBD2 (5 bases). The germline gives CDR1 SGHDN, CDR2 FVKESK. This CDR3 is built from 16 residues. V lost 2 bases and J lost 7, with 18 bases in between. CDR3 in DNA: TGTGCCAGCAGCCAATCAGTATCGGTAGCGAGGAATGAGCAGTTCTTC. Protein: CASSQSVSVARNEQFF.

V is TRBV12-3 or TRBV12-4 and J is TRBJ2-4; TRBD1 or TRBD2 may be the D gene (5 bases each). The CDR3 sequence is 10 residues long. Trimming removed 11 bases at V and 12 bases at J, with 14 bases between. Written as DNA, the CDR3 is TGTGCCGGGGGAACAAGCGATCAGTACTTC. This translates into CAGGTSDQYF.

This chain joins TRBV7-9 and TRBJ2-7; the match to TRBD1 covers 7 bases. The V segment lost 4 bases and the J segment 4 bases; nucleotides outside the gene matches: 13. CDR1 is SEHNR and CDR2 is FQNEAQ in the germline V gene (reference sequence). CDR3 size: 16 residues. The chain's CDR3 is CASSSWDRGLGYEQYF. The CDR3 DNA follows: TGTGCCAGCAGCTCCTGGGACAGAGGGTTAGGGTACGAGCAGTACTTC. Full variable domain (missing parts from reference TRBV7-9 and TRBJ2-7): DTGVSQNPRHKITKRGQNVTFRCDPISEHNRLYWYRQTLGQGPEFLTYFQNEAQLEKSRLLSDRFSAERPKGSFSTLEIQRTEQGDSAMYLCASSSWDRGLGYEQYFGPGTRLTVT.

Written as DNA, the CDR3 is TGTGCCAGCAGTTACTCTAGGGACCACAATGAGCAGTTCTTC. Its translation is CASSYSRDHNEQFF. This chain joins TRBV6-2 or TRBV6-3 and TRBJ2-1, with D possibly called TRBD1 or TRBD2 (5 bases each). Trimming cost V 0 bases and J 5 bases, with 8 bases left between them. CDR1 and CDR2 from the germline V gene are MNHEY and SVGEGT. This CDR3 has 14 amino acids.

The V and J genes are TRBV2 and TRBJ1-2; no definite D call. CDR3 length equals 14 residues. Germline V gene lookup returns CDR1 SNHLY and CDR2 FYNNEI. The V end was cut by 2 bases, the J end by 4 bases, with 11 bases between. The CDR3 sequence is CASSENQEVYGYTF. The CDR3 region has the DNA TGTGCCAGCAGTGAAAATCAGGAGGTCTATGGCTACACCTTC.

The chain employs TRBV5-1 and TRBJ2-7; TRBD1 might be the D (6 bases). V was shortened by 8 bases and J by 4 bases, with 13 bases between the two germline ends. From germline, CDR1 is SGHRS and CDR2 YFSETQ. CDR3 length equals 12 residues. CDR3 nucleotides: TGCGCCAGTTCAGGGGATCGATACGAGCAGTACTTC. Translation: CASSGDRYEQYF.

The rearrangement uses TRBV15 and TRBJ2-2, with TRBD1 matching over 10 bases. Germline V gene lookup returns CDR1 LNHNV and CDR2 YYDKDF (reference sequence). V was clipped by 0 bases and J by 6 bases; unmatched bases: 7. CDR3 length equals 17 residues. CDR3 DNA sequence: TGTGCCACCAGCAGAGATCTACCCGGACAGGGGGCCGGGGAGCTGTTTTTT. Translation gives CATSRDLPGQGAGELFF.

The V and J genes are TRBV7-2 and TRBJ2-5, with 7 bases identical to TRBD2. After removal of 1 base from V and 2 bases from J, the junction contained 4 bases not matched to a gene. The CDR3 loop spans 15 amino acids. Germline CDR1 reads SGHTA; CDR2 reads FQGNSA. The CDR3 region has the DNA TGTGCCAGCAGCTTAGAGCCTAGCGGACAAGAGACCCAGTACTTC. Residues: CASSLEPSGQETQYF.

V is TRBV7-9 and J is TRBJ1-2; tentatively, D is TRBD1 (6 bases). CDR1 is SEHNR and CDR2 is FQNEAQ in the germline V gene (reference sequence). CDR3 length: 14 amino acids. V was shortened by 4 bases and J by 7 bases, with 16 bases between the two germline ends. CDR3 coding DNA: TGTGCCAGCAGCTGGCGGGGGCCGAGGGGTGGCTACACCTTC. It translates to CASSWRGPRGGYTF. Based on the CDR3 plus reference TRBV7-9 and TRBJ1-2, the full variable domain is DTGVSQNPRHKITKRGQNVTFRCDPISEHNRLYWYRQTLGQGPEFLTYFQNEAQLEKSRLLSDRFSAERPKGSFSTLEIQRTEQGDSAMYLCASSWRGPRGGYTFGSGTRLTVV.

The chain links TRBV7-9 to TRBJ2-5; D may be TRBD1 (6 bases). V shed 5 bases and J shed 6 bases, with 13 bases lying between them. CDR3 length equals 13 residues. Germline CDR1 is SEHNR and CDR2 is FQNEAQ (reference sequence). The CDR3 loop is CASSPGQVQTQYF. CDR3 coding DNA: TGTGCCAGCAGCCCGGGACAAGTGCAGACCCAGTACTTC.

V gene TRBV3-1 combines with J gene TRBJ2-1, with 13 bases lining up with TRBD2. Germline assignment: CDR1 LGHDT and CDR2 YNNKEL (reference sequence). This CDR3 is 16 amino acids long. V lost 0 bases to trimming and J lost 12 bases; unmatched junction nucleotides: 8. This chain's CDR3 is CASSQEGLAGELGQFF. The CDR3 region has the DNA TGTGCCAGCAGCCAAGAAGGACTAGCGGGGGAGTTGGGGCAGTTCTTC.

The chain has TRBV7-3 and TRBJ2-6; D is perhaps TRBD1 (6 bases). The CDR3 has 14 amino acids. Germline CDR1 reads SGHTA; CDR2 reads FQGTGA. V lost 5 bases and J lost 3, with 8 bases in between. CDR3: CASSNRVGANVLTF. CDR3 DNA sequence: TGTGCCAGCAGCAACAGGGTTGGGGCCAACGTCCTGACTTTC.